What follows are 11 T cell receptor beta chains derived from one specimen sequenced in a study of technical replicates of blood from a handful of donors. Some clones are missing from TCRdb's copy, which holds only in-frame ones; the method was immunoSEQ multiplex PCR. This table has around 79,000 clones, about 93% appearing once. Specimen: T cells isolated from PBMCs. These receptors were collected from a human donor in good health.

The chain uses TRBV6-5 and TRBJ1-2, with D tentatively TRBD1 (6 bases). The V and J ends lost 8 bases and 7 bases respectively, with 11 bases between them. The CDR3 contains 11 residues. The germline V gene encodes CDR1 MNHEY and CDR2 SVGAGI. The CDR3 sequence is CASAGAVGYTF. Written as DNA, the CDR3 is TGTGCCAGCGCGGGGGCGGTTGGCTACACCTTC.

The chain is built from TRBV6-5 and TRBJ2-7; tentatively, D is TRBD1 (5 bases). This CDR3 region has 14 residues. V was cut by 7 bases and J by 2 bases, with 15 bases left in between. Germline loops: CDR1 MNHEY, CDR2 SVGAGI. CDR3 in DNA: TGTGCCAGCAAGTCGACAGCCCTGACCTACGAGCAGTACTTC. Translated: CASKSTALTYEQYF.

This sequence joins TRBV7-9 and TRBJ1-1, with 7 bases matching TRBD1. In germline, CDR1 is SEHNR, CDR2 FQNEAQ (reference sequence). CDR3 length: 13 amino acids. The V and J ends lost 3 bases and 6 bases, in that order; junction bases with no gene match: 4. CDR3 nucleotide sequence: TGTGCCAGCAGCTTGACAGGGATCGCTGAAGCTTTCTTT. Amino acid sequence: CASSLTGIAEAFF. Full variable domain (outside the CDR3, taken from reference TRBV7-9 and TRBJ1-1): DTGVSQNPRHKITKRGQNVTFRCDPISEHNRLYWYRQTLGQGPEFLTYFQNEAQLEKSRLLSDRFSAERPKGSFSTLEIQRTEQGDSAMYLCASSLTGIAEAFFGQGTRLTVV.

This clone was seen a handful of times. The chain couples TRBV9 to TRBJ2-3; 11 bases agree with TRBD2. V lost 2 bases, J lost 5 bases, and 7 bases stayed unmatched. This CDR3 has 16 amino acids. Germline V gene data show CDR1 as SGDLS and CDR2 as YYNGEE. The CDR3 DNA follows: TGTGCCAGCAGCGTCACTAGCGGGAGATCGGGAGATACGCAGTATTTT. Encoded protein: CASSVTSGRSGDTQYF.

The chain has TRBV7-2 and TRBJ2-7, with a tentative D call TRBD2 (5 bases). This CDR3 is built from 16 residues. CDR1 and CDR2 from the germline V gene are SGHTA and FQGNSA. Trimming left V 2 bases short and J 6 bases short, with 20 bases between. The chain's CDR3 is CASSLNTLGERREQYF. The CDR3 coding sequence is TGTGCCAGCAGCTTAAACACTCTCGGGGAGAGGCGCGAGCAGTACTTC.

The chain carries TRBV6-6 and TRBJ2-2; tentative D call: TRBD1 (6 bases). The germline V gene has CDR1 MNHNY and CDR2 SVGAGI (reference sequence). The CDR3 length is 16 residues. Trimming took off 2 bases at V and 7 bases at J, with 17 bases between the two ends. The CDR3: CASSYPEGVDGGELFF. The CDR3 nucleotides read TGTGCCAGCAGTTACCCCGAGGGGGTAGATGGCGGGGAGCTGTTTTTT.

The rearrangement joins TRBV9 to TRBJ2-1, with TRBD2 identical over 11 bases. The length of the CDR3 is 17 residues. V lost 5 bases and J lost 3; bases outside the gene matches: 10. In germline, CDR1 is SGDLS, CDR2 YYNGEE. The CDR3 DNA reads TGTGCCAGCAGTGACCCCATAGCGGGAGGGTACTACAATGAGCAGTTCTTC. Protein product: CASSDPIAGGYYNEQFF.

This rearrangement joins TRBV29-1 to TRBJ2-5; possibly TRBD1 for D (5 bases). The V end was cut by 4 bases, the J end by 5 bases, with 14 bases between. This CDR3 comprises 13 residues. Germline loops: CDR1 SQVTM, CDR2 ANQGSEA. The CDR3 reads CSVAPQGEETQYF. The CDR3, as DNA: TGCAGCGTTGCCCCTCAGGGCGAGGAGACCCAGTACTTC.

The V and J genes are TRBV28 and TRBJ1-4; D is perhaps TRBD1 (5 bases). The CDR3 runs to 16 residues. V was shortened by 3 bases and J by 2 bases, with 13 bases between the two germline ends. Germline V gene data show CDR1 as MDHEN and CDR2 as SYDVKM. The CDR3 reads CASSLGTGATNEKLFF. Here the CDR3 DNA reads TGTGCCAGCAGTTTGGGCACAGGAGCGACTAATGAAAAACTGTTTTTT. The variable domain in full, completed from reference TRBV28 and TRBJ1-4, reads DVKVTQSSRYLVKRTGEKVFLECVQDMDHENMFWYRQDPGLGLRLIYFSYDVKMKEKGDIPEGYSVSREKKERFSLILESASTNQTSMYLCASSLGTGATNEKLFFGSGTQLSVL.

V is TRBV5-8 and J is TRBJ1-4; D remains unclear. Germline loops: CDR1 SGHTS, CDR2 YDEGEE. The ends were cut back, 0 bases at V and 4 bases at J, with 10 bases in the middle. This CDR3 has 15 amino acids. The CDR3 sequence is CASSLETASNEKLFF. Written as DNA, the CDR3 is TGTGCCAGCAGCTTGGAGACCGCTAGTAATGAAAAACTGTTTTTT.

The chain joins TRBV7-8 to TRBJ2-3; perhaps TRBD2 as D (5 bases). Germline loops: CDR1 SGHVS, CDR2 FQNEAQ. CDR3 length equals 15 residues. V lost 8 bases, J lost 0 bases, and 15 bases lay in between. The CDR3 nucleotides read TGTGCCAGCGGAAGGGAGACTCCTAGCACAGATACGCAGTATTTT. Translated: CASGRETPSTDTQYF.